This T cell receptor beta chain stems from a study of cytomegalovirus exposure and HLA in healthy donors. It was with 60 Vbeta and 13 Jbeta primers that the PCR ran. Assay used: immunoSEQ multiplex PCR; TCRdb lists only in-frame clones, some missing. Of 110,000 to 150,000 clones in the sample, 73% are singletons; the top ten hold over 1%. As concerns this clone: Antigen: not known. Other nucleotide sequences in the sample specify the same CDR3.

General study findings and limits: Across HLA loci, a later analysis found differing TCR association rates, with DRB1 most and HLA-C fewest. There was a cluster of highly shared sequence variants that was likely a sequencing artifact. Exclusion applied to some V segments, including TRBV6-2 and TRBV6-3, as they were indistinguishable.

The CDR3 is 15 residues long. Germline CDR1 and CDR2: SGHRS and YFSETQ. V was pared by 1 base and J by 0 bases, with 8 bases between. This clonotype originated in a woman in her 40s in good health and CMV-seronegative. The chain recombines TRBV5-1 with TRBJ1-5; D might be TRBD1 (5 bases). Sequenced: PBMCs. CDR3 coding DNA: TGCGCCAGCAGCTTGACAGGTAATAGCAATCAGCCCCAGCATTTT. Its translation: CASSLTGNSNQPQHF.